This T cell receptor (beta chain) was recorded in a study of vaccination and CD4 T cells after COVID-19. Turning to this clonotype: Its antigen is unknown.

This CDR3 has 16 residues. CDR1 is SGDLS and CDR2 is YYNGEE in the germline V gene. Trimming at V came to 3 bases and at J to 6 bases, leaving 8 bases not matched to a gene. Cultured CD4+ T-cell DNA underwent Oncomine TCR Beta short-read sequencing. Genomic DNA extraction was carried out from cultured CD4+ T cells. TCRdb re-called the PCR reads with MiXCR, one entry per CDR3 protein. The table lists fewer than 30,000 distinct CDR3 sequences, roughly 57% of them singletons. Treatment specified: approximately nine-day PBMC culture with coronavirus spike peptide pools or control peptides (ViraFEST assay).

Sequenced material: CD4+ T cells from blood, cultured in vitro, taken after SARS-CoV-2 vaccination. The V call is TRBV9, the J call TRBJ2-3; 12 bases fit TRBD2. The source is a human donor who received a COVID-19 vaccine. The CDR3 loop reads CASSAGTSGWRDTQYF. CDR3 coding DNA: TGTGCCAGCAGCGCCGGGACTAGCGGGTGGAGGGATACGCAGTATTTT.